These T cell receptor beta chains were read from a single sample in a study of blood T cells in healthy people across ages. TCRdb re-called the 5' RACE reads through MiXCR, storing one row per CDR3 protein. The repertoire has 1.5 million to 2 million distinct CDR3 sequences, about two fifths of them found once; the top ten carry approximately 22%. What was sequenced was blood. These receptors originate from a human donor in good health. Each CDR3 is given without its conserved first and last residue. The order of the fields is CDR3 protein, V gene, CDR3 length, J gene.

CDR3: ASRRGQRNEKLF
V: TRBV6-2/TRBV6-3
length: 12
J: TRBJ1-4

CDR3: AISTPGSGQHNEQY
V: TRBV10-3
length: 14
J: TRBJ2-5

CDR3: ASSYRKEDYAYGYT
V: TRBV6-5
length: 14
J: TRBJ1-2

CDR3: SASLPQGVGTDTQY
V: TRBV20-1
length: 14
J: TRBJ2-3

CDR3: ASSPPVAAANYGYT
V: TRBV18
length: 14
J: TRBJ1-2

CDR3: ASSLNGGGALDNGQF
V: TRBV7-3
length: 15
J: TRBJ2-1

CDR3: ASSQDGASEAGANVLT
V: TRBV4-3
length: 16
J: TRBJ2-6

CDR3: ATSDLRRDNEQF
V: TRBV24-1
length: 12
J: TRBJ2-1

CDR3: SVEGLAGGSTDTQY
V: TRBV29-1
length: 14
J: TRBJ2-3

CDR3: ASSQVGFYGYT
V: TRBV6-5
length: 11
J: TRBJ1-2

CDR3: SVAEAYGYT
V: TRBV29-1
length: 9
J: TRBJ1-2

CDR3: ATSSTGPTQPYEQY
V: TRBV24-1
length: 14
J: TRBJ2-7

CDR3: SVARYRRTDTQY
V: TRBV29-1
length: 12
J: TRBJ2-3

CDR3: ASSYPDTEAF
V: TRBV6-2/TRBV6-3
length: 10
J: TRBJ1-1

CDR3: ASSNPGGDEQY
V: TRBV5-5
length: 11
J: TRBJ2-7

CDR3: SVDGGGSGNEQF
V: TRBV29-1
length: 12
J: TRBJ2-1

CDR3: ASSSPGGPSTDTQY
V: TRBV7-6
length: 14
J: TRBJ2-3